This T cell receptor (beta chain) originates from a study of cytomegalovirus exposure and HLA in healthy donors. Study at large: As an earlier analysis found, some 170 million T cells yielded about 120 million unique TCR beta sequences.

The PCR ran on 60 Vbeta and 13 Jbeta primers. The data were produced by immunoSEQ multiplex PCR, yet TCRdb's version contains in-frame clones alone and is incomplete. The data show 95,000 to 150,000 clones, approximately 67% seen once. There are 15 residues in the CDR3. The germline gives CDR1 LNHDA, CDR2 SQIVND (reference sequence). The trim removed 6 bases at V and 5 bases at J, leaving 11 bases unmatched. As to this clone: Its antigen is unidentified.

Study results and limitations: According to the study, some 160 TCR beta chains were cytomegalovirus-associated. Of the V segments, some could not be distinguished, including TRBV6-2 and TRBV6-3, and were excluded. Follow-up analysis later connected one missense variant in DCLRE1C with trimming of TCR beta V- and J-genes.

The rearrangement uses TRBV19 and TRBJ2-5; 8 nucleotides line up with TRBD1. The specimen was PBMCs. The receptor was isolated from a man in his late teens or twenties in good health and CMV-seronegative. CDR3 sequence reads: CASRRVRGPVETQYF. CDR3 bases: TGTGCCAGTAGGAGGGTCAGGGGGCCTGTTGAGACCCAGTACTTC.